The sequence of this TCR beta chain was determined in a study of shared clonotypes between healthy human individuals. Profiling relied on immunoSEQ multiplex PCR, and the TCRdb table lists in-frame clones only, not all of them. The data contain about 770,000 clones, around 77% of them singletons. Study outcomes and limitations: Sampling included only blood; tissue repertoires likely differ. Around 4.9% of naive CD4 clonotypes were shared across four donors.

The CDR3 loop spans 14 amino acids. Germline CDR1 is SGHTA and CDR2 is FQGNSA. The V gene lost 2 bases and the J gene lost 4 bases, with 10 bases spanning the gap. Details on this clone: The antigen is undetermined.

This clonotype originated in a woman aged 25-40 years in good health. The chain carries TRBV7-2 and TRBJ2-3, with D unclear. Sequencing was performed on memory CD4+ T cells sorted from blood. This sample's subset: CD45RA-negative fraction. The CDR3 DNA is TGTGCCAGCAGCTTAATTAGGCCCCCAGATACGCAGTATTTT. Translating gives CASSLIRPPDTQYF.